This entry describes one TCR beta chain. The record originates from a study of blood T cell repertoires in COVID-19. For the study at large: COVID-19 samples collected from the United States, Italy and Spain covered acute and convalescent phases. PBMCs, B-cell-depleted T cells, or T cells were the source of the cDNA or gDNA that made up the material.

V shed 7 bases and J shed 7 bases, with 15 bases lying between them. There are 13 residues in the CDR3. CDR1 and CDR2 (germline): LGHNT, FRNRAP. Clones were read by immunoSEQ multiplex PCR, and TCRdb kept only the in-frame ones, dropping some. The sample includes some 300,000 clones, around 89% of them seen just once. The receptor was isolated from a woman between 45 and 60 years old with COVID-19, enrolled during active disease. Source material: peripheral blood. This chain links TRBV12-5 with TRBJ2-3; possible D gene TRBD1, 5 bases. The CDR3 is CASAPPRGHTQYF. CDR3 in DNA: TGTGCTAGTGCCCCCCCAAGGGGTCATACGCAGTATTTT.